The source of this T cell receptor (beta chain) is a study of T cell repertoires in cytomegalovirus infection. Broader study findings: Dominant in the ex vivo response were TCR beta clonotypes restricted by HLA-C and specific for CMV.

Ten or more counts support this clonotype. Its antigen remains unknown. TCRdb fed the reads into MiXCR, producing one record per CDR3 protein. The data contain some 280,000 distinct CDR3 sequences, about 13% of them seen just once; the ten biggest clones take up around 8.8%. Trimming pared 9 bases from V and 2 bases from J, leaving 20 bases between. The CDR3 is 15 residues long. The germline V gene encodes CDR1 SGHVS and CDR2 FQNEAQ. J is TRBJ2-7 and V is TRBV7-8; D is unclear. The sample comprised PBMCs. This TCR came from a human donor in good health (CMV status not recorded). Some clones in this sample may be carry-over from other donors' samples. The CDR3 loop is CASGSPGLGPYEQYF. The CDR3 DNA reads as TGTGCCAGTGGCAGTCCGGGCCTGGGTCCCTACGAGCAGTACTTC.